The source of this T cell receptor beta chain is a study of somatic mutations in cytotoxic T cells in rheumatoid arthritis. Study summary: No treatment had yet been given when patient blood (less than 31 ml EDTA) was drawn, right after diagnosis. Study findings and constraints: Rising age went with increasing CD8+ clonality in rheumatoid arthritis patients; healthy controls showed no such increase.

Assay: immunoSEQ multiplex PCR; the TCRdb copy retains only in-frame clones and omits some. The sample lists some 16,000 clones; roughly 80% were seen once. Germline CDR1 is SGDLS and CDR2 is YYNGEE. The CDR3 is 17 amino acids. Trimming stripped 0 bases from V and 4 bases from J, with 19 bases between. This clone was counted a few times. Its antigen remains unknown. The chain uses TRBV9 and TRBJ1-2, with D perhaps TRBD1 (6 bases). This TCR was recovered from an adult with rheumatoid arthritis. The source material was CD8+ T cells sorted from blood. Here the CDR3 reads CASSVVPNRDRIYGYTF. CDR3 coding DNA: TGTGCCAGCAGCGTAGTTCCTAACAGGGACCGGATCTATGGCTACACCTTC.